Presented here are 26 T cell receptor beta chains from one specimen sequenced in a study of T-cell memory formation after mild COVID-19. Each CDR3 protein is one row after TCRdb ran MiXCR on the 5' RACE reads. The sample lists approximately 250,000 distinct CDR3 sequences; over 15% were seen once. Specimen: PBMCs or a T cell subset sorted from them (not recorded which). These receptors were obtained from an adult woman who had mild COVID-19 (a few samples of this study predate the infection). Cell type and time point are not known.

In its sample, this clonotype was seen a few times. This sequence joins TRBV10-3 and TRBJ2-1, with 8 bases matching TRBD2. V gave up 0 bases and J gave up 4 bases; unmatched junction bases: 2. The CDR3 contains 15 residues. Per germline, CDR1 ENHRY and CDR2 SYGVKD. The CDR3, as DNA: TGTGCCATCAGTGAGTCGCCGGGGGGGTACAATGAGCAGTTCTTC. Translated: CAISESPGGYNEQFF.

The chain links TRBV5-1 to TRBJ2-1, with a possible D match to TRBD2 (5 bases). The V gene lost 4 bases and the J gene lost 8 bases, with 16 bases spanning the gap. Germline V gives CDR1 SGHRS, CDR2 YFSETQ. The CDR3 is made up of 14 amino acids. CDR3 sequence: CASSLRTGSDEQFF. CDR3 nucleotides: TGCGCCAGCAGCCTGCGGACTGGGTCGGATGAGCAGTTCTTC.

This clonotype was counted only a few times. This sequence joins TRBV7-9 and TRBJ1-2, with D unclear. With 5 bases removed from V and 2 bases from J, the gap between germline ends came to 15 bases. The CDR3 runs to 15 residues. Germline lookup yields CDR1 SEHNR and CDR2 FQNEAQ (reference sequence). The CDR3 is CASSTSAGSNYGYTF. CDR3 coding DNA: TGTGCCAGCAGCACTTCGGCGGGGTCCAACTATGGCTACACCTTC.

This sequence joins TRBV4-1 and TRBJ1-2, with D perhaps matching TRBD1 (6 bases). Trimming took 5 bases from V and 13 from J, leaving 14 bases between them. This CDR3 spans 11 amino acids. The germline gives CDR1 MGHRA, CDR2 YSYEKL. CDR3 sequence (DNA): TGCGCCAGCAGCTTCCCAGGGGATTTCACCTTC. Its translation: CASSFPGDFTF.

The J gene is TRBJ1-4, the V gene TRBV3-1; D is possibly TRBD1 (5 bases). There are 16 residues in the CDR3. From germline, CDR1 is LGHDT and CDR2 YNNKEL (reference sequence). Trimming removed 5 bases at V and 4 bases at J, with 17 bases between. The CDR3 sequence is CASSIGTEPDNEKLFF. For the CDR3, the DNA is TGTGCCAGCAGCATAGGGACGGAACCAGATAATGAAAAACTGTTTTTT.

CDR3 coding DNA: TGTGCCAGCAGTTTCGACACTCTCCAGAACACCATATATTTT. This encodes CASSFDTLQNTIYF. V and J are TRBV12-3 or TRBV12-4 and TRBJ1-3; D is undetermined. The V end lost 3 bases, the J end lost 7 bases, and 13 bases lay between the germline ends. The CDR3 consists of 14 residues.

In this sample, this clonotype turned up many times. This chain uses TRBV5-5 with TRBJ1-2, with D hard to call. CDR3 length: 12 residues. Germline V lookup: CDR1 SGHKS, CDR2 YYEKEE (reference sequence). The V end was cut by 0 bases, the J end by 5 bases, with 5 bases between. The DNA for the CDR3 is TGTGCCAGCAGCTTGGGGCTTTATGGCTACACCTTC. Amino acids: CASSLGLYGYTF.

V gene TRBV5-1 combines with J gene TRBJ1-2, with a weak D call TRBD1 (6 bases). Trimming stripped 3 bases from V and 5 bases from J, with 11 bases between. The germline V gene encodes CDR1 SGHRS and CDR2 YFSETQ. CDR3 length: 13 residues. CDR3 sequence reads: CASSSTGLYGYTF. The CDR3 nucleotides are TGCGCCAGCAGCTCGACAGGTTTATATGGCTACACCTTC.

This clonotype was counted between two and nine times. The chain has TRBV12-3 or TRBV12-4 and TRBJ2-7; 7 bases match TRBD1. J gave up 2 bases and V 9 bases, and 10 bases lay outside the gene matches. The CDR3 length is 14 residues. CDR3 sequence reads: CARPTGLNPYEQYF. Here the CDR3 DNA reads TGTGCCAGGCCGACAGGGCTGAATCCCTACGAGCAGTACTTC.

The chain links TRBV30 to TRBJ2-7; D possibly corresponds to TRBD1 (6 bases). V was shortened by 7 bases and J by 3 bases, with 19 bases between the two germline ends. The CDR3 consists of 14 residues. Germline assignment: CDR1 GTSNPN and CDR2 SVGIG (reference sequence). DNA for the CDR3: TGTGCCTCCTTCCGACAGGCCGCCGACTACGAGCAGTACTTC. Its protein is CASFRQAADYEQYF. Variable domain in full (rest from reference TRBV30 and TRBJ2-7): SQTIHQWPATLVQPVGSPLSLECTVEGTSNPNLYWYRQAAGRGLQLLFYSVGIGQISSEVPQNLSASRPQDRQFILSSKKLLLSDSGFYLCASFRQAADYEQYFGPGTRLTVT.

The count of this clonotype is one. The CDR3 DNA follows: TGTGCCAGTGGCAGATTTAATAACTATGGCTACACCTTC. It translates to CASGRFNNYGYTF. This chain connects TRBV6-2 or TRBV6-3 to TRBJ1-2; D is undetermined. V shed 9 bases and J shed 1 base, with 12 bases lying between them. The CDR3 spans 13 residues. Germline V gene data show CDR1 as MNHEY and CDR2 as SVGEGT.

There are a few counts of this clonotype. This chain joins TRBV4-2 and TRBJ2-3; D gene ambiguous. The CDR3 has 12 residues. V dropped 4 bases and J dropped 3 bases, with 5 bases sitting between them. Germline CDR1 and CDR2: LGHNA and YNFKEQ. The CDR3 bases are TGTGCCAGCAGCCCGAAGACAGATACGCAGTATTTT. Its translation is CASSPKTDTQYF.

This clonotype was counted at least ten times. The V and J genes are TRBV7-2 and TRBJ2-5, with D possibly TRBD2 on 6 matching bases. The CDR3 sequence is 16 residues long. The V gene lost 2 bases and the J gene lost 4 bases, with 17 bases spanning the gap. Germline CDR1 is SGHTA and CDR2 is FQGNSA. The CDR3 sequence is CASSLFRRGAGETQYF. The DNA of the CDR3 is TGTGCCAGCAGCTTATTTCGGCGGGGAGCAGGAGAGACCCAGTACTTC.

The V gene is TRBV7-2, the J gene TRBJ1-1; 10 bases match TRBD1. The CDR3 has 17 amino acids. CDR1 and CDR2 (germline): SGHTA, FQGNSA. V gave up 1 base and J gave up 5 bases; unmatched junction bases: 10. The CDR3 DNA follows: TGTGCCAGCAGCTTAGTAGCGGCCCCGGGACAGGGGACTGAAGCTTTCTTT. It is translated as CASSLVAAPGQGTEAFF.

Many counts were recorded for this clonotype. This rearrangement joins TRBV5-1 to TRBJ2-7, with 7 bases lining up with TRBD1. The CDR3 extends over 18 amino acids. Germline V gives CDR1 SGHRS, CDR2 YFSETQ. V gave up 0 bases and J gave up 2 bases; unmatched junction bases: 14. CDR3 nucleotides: TGCGCCAGCAGCTTGGGGAAACCCGGGACAGCTAAAACCTACGAGCAGTACTTC. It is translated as CASSLGKPGTAKTYEQYF.

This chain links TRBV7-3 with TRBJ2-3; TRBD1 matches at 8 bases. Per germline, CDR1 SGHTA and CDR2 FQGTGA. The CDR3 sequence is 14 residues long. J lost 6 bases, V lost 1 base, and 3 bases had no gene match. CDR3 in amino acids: CASSLSRGLDTQYF. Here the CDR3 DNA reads TGTGCCAGCAGCTTAAGCAGGGGGCTCGATACGCAGTATTTT.

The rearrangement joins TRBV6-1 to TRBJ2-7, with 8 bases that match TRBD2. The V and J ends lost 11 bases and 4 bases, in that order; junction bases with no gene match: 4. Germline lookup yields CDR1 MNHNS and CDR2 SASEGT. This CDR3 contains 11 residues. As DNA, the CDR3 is TGTGCCGCCGGGGGGGGGTACGAGCAGTACTTC. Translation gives CAAGGGYEQYF.

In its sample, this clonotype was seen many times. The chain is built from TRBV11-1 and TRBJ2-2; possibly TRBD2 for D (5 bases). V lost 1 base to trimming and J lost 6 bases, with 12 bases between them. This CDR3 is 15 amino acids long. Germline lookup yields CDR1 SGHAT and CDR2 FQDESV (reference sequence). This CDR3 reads CASSLGALASGELFF. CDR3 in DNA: TGTGCCAGCAGCTTAGGGGCTCTAGCCTCCGGGGAGCTGTTTTTT.

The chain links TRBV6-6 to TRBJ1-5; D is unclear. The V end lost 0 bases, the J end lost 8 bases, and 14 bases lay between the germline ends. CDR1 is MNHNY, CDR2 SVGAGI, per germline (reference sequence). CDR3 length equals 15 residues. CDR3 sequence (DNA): TGTGCCAGCAGTTACTCGGGTTCGGCGAGGGAGCCCCAGCATTTT. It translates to CASSYSGSAREPQHF.

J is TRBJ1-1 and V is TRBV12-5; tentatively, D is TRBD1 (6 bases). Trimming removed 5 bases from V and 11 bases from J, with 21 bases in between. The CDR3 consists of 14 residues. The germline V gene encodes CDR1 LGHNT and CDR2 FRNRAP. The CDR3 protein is CASGTQTGDRRAFF. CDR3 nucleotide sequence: TGTGCTAGTGGTACCCAGACAGGTGATCGACGTGCTTTCTTT.

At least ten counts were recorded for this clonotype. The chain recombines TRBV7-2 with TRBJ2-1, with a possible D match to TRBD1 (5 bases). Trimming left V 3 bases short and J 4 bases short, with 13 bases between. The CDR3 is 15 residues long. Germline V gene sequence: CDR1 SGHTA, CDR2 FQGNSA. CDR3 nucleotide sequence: TGTGCCAGCAGCTTGATTGCGGACACTTACAATGAGCAGTTCTTC. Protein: CASSLIADTYNEQFF. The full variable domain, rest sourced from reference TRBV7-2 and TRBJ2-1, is GAGVSQSPSNKVTEKGKDVELRCDPISGHTALYWYRQSLGQGLEFLIYFQGNSAPDKSGLPSDRFSAERTGGSVSTLTIQRTQQEDSAVYLCASSLIADTYNEQFFGPGTRLTVL.

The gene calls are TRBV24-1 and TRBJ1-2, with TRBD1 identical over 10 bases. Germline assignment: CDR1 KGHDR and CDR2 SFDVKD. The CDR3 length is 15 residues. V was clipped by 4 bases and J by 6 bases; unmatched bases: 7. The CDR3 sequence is CATSDPGTGADGYTF. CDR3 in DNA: TGTGCCACCAGTGACCCGGGGACAGGGGCGGATGGCTACACCTTC.

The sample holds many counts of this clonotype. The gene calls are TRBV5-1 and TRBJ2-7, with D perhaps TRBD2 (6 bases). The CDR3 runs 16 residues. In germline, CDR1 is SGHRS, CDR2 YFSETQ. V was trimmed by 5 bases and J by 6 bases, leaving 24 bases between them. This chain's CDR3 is CASSPSPRREPREQYF. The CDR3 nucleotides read TGCGCCAGCAGTCCCAGCCCGAGGCGGGAACCCCGCGAGCAGTACTTC.

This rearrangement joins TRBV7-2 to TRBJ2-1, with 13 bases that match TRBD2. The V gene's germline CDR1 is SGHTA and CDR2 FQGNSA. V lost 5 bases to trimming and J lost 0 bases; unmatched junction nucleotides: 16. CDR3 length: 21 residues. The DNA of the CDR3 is TGTGCCAGCAGCCCAACCGCCTCACTAGCGGGGGGGCAAACCTCCTACAATGAGCAGTTCTTC. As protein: CASSPTASLAGGQTSYNEQFF.

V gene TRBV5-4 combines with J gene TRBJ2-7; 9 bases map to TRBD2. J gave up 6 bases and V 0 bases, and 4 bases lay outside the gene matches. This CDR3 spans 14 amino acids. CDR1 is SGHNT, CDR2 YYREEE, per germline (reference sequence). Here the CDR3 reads CASSLEGLAREQYF. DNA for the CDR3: TGTGCCAGCAGCTTGGAGGGACTAGCACGCGAGCAGTACTTC.

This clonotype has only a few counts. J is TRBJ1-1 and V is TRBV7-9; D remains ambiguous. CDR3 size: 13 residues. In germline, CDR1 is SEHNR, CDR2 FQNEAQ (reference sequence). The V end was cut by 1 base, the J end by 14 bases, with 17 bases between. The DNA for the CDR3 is TGTGCCAGCAGCTTAGAGACCGTAAAGTCCAACTTCTTT. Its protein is CASSLETVKSNFF.